These 18 T cell receptor beta chains share one sample of origin, sequenced in a study of blood T cell repertoires in COVID-19 (dated by TCRdb to 2019 to 2021). The library was produced with the immunoSEQ multiplex PCR assay. TCRdb retrieved this table from immuneACCESS and kept in-frame rearrangements only. Not all clones are present; in checked studies, unresolved V genes account for under half, and no reason is known for the remainder. The sample records some 300,000 clones, about nine tenths of which are singletons. The top ten clonotypes cover roughly 10% of the sample. The sample was PBMCs or T cells enriched from blood (not recorded which). These receptor sequences come from a young woman who had recovered from COVID-19.

There are a few counts of this clone. This chain links TRBV28 with TRBJ1-2, with 10 bases identical to TRBD1. The ends lost 7 bases at V and 11 bases at J; junction bases unmatched: 10. The CDR3 is 13 amino acids. Germline CDR1 reads MDHEN; CDR2 reads SYDVKM. The CDR3 region has the DNA TGTGCCAGCACCTTGGTAGGGACAGGGGTATACACCTTC. Protein sequence: CASTLVGTGVYTF.

The chain carries TRBV12-3 or TRBV12-4 and TRBJ1-2; no reliable D call. Trimming pared 3 bases from V and 9 bases from J, leaving 11 bases between. This CDR3 contains 12 residues. CDR3 in amino acids: CASSFGRESYTF. CDR3 coding DNA: TGTGCCAGCAGTTTCGGGAGGGAAAGCTACACCTTC.

The genes are TRBV7-9 and TRBJ1-2; TRBD1 might be the D (5 bases). Trimming took 1 base from V and 0 from J, leaving 6 bases between them. Germline CDR1 is SEHNR and CDR2 is FQNEAQ (reference sequence). This CDR3 is 14 amino acids long. CDR3: CASSLGQSNYGYTF. The CDR3, as DNA: TGTGCCAGCAGCTTAGGACAGTCTAACTATGGCTACACCTTC.

V usage is TRBV4-3 and J usage is TRBJ1-5, with 8 bases identical to TRBD1. The V gene end was trimmed by 4 bases and the J gene end by 10 bases; junction bases not matched to a gene: 15. CDR1 and CDR2 (germline): LGHNA, YSLEER. CDR3 length: 16 residues. CDR3 loop: CASSLNRGITISPQHF. Here the CDR3 DNA reads TGCGCCAGCAGCCTAAACAGGGGGATCACAATCAGCCCCCAGCATTTT.

The V and J genes are TRBV2 and TRBJ1-5, with D possibly TRBD1 on 6 matching bases. The CDR3 loop spans 19 amino acids. The V and J ends lost 7 bases and 0 bases respectively, with 25 bases between them. Germline V gives CDR1 SNHLY, CDR2 FYNNEI. The CDR3: CASTPWGRNRAYSNQPQHF. The CDR3 nucleotides are TGTGCCAGCACCCCATGGGGACGGAACAGGGCTTATAGCAATCAGCCCCAGCATTTT.

The chain employs TRBV5-1 and TRBJ2-7, with 9 bases identical to TRBD1. The CDR3 runs to 16 residues. Germline V gene data show CDR1 as SGHRS and CDR2 as YFSETQ. V dropped 3 bases and J dropped 6; count of bases not matched to a gene: 13. The CDR3 loop is CASSSSPGTGSGEQYF. CDR3 nucleotide sequence: TGCGCCAGCAGCTCATCCCCCGGGACAGGGTCTGGCGAGCAGTACTTC.

The chain links TRBV15 to TRBJ2-1; 9 bases fit TRBD2. This CDR3 is built from 16 residues. V lost 5 bases and J lost 5; bases outside the gene matches: 10. Germline CDR1 and CDR2: LNHNV and YYDKDF (reference sequence). CDR3: CATSERRLAENNEQFF. In DNA, the CDR3 is TGTGCCACCAGCGAAAGACGACTAGCGGAAAACAATGAGCAGTTCTTC. The full variable domain, its missing parts supplied by reference TRBV15 and TRBJ2-1, is DAMVIQNPRYQVTQFGKPVTLSCSQTLNHNVMYWYQQKSSQAPKLLFHYYDKDFNNEADTPDNFQSRRPNTSFCFLDIRSPGLGDTAMYLCATSERRLAENNEQFFGPGTRLTVL.

The chain joins TRBV14 to TRBJ1-1, with 7 bases fitting TRBD1. CDR3 length equals 14 residues. V was pared by 5 bases and J by 4 bases, with 7 bases of the junction left unmatched. Germline loops: CDR1 SGHDN, CDR2 FVKESK. For the CDR3, the DNA is TGTGCCAGCAGCTTACAAGGGACAGTCACTGAAGCTTTCTTT. It encodes CASSLQGTVTEAFF.

This clone has just a few counts. The J gene is TRBJ2-1, the V gene TRBV7-8; TRBD2 might be the D (5 bases). Germline V gene lookup returns CDR1 SGHVS and CDR2 FQNEAQ. The CDR3 covers 14 residues. The V end was cut by 8 bases, the J end by 3 bases, with 14 bases between. The CDR3 DNA reads as TGTGCCAGCTGTGGTCATGAGGGCTACAATGAGCAGTTCTTC. Translation gives CASCGHEGYNEQFF.

V usage is TRBV27 and J usage is TRBJ2-7; weak D call: TRBD2 (6 bases). V dropped 5 bases and J dropped 2 bases, with 13 bases sitting between them. In germline, CDR1 is MNHEY, CDR2 SMNVEV (reference sequence). CDR3 length equals 14 residues. CDR3: CASSTIPGAYEQYF. The CDR3 nucleotides read TGTGCCAGCAGTACTATCCCGGGGGCCTACGAGCAGTACTTC.

V usage is TRBV30 and J usage is TRBJ1-1; D gene uncertain. The V end was cut by 3 bases, the J end by 1 base, with 12 bases between. Germline V gene data show CDR1 as GTSNPN and CDR2 as SVGIG (reference sequence). CDR3 size: 14 residues. CDR3 region: CAWRVIGGNTEAFF. DNA of the CDR3: TGTGCCTGGAGGGTTATCGGAGGGAACACTGAAGCTTTCTTT.

J is TRBJ1-5 and V is TRBV2; the D is unclear. Trimming left V 5 bases short and J 1 base short, with 6 bases between. Germline assignment: CDR1 SNHLY and CDR2 FYNNEI. The CDR3 length is 13 residues. Written as DNA, the CDR3 is TGTGCCAGCAGTACTGAAAGCAATCAGCCCCAGCATTTT. Amino acid sequence: CASSTESNQPQHF.

This chain links TRBV4-2 with TRBJ1-1, with D possibly being TRBD1 (6 bases). The V end lost 0 bases, the J end lost 4 bases, and 12 bases lay between the germline ends. From germline, CDR1 is LGHNA and CDR2 YNFKEQ. This CDR3 spans 15 amino acids. The CDR3 reads CASSQDRVQGTEAFF. The CDR3, as DNA: TGTGCCAGCAGCCAAGATCGAGTACAGGGCACTGAAGCTTTCTTT.

This clone has only one observation. The gene calls are TRBV4-1 and TRBJ2-7; 11 bases are a match to TRBD1. Unmatched junction bases numbered 11, after V lost 2 bases and J lost 2 bases. Per germline, CDR1 MGHRA and CDR2 YSYEKL. The CDR3 is 18 residues long. CDR3 bases: TGCGCCAGCAGCCAAACATGGGGACAGGGGGGAGATACCTACGAGCAGTACTTC. Amino acids: CASSQTWGQGGDTYEQYF.

The V and J genes are TRBV4-3 and TRBJ1-1; D perhaps matches TRBD1 (6 bases). CDR3 length: 14 amino acids. Between the trimmed V and J ends, which lost 3 bases and 3 bases, there was a span of 11 bases. Germline V gene sequence: CDR1 LGHNA, CDR2 YSLEER. The CDR3 protein is CASSHRGGDTEAFF. The CDR3 DNA is TGCGCCAGCAGCCACAGGGGTGGTGACACTGAAGCTTTCTTT.

The chain carries TRBV7-8 and TRBJ1-5; 7 bases are shared with TRBD1. V dropped 4 bases and J dropped 2; count of bases not matched to a gene: 8. The CDR3 sequence is 16 residues long. The germline gives CDR1 SGHVS, CDR2 FQNEAQ. CDR3 amino acids: CASSWRGPLGNQPQHF. The CDR3 DNA sequence: TGTGCCAGCAGCTGGAGGGGGCCTTTGGGCAATCAGCCCCAGCATTTT.

The chain recombines TRBV14 with TRBJ1-2; TRBD1 is a possible D gene (5 bases). The CDR3 runs 17 residues. Looked up from germline, CDR1 is SGHDN and CDR2 is FVKESK. The V and J ends lost 2 bases and 5 bases respectively, with 21 bases between them. CDR3 DNA: TGTGCCAGCAGCCAACTATCGTCAGGGCCCCATCTATATGGCTACACCTTC. Amino acids: CASSQLSSGPHLYGYTF.

This clone was seen only once. The J gene is TRBJ1-5, the V gene TRBV19, with 9 bases identical to TRBD1. Germline assignment: CDR1 LNHDA and CDR2 SQIVND (reference sequence). The CDR3 extends over 14 amino acids. V lost 3 bases to trimming and J lost 5 bases; unmatched junction nucleotides: 2. CDR3 DNA: TGTGCCAGTAGTATCGACAGGGGGGATCAGCCCCAGCATTTT. Its translation is CASSIDRGDQPQHF.